The 30 T cell receptor beta chains below were found in one sample sequenced in a study of CD8 T cells in Susac syndrome. Reverse transcription of 0.5 to 1 ug RNA was performed with random hexamers. A single record per CDR3 protein comes from TCRdb applying MiXCR to the immunoSEQ multiplex PCR reads. The table has about 190,000 distinct CDR3 sequences, 90% to 95% seen once; the top ten hold approximately 0.09%. The specimen sequenced was CD4+ T cells from PBMCs. The receptors were gathered from a human donor with Susac syndrome.

This rearrangement joins TRBV4-1 to TRBJ2-2, with D tentatively TRBD1 (5 bases). The V gene lost 1 base and the J gene lost 1 base, with 7 bases spanning the gap. Germline lookup yields CDR1 MGHRA and CDR2 YSYEKL. The CDR3 extends over 15 amino acids. CDR3 sequence reads: CASSQGTMNTGELFF. CDR3 nucleotide sequence: TGCGCCAGCAGCCAAGGGACAATGAACACCGGGGAGCTGTTTTTT.

The V call is TRBV28, the J call TRBJ2-1, with unresolved D. The ends were cut back, 9 bases at V and 6 bases at J, with 12 bases in the middle. CDR1 and CDR2 (germline): MDHEN, SYDVKM. The CDR3 runs to 12 residues. CDR3 nucleotide sequence: TGTGCCAGTGCCAATCCGATCAATGAGCAGTTCTTC. Encoded protein: CASANPINEQFF.

This clonotype was seen just once. One end of the junction fails to match germline, which may point to a read error. The J gene is TRBJ2-7, the V gene TRBV29-1; 8 bases line up with TRBD2. CDR1 SQVTM and CDR2 ANQGSEA come from the germline V gene. The CDR3 covers 13 residues. This chain's CDR3 is CSARSGRSSEQYF. CDR3 in DNA: TGCAGCGCTAGGAGCGGGAGATCCTCCGAGCAGTACTTC.

The gene calls are TRBV6-6 and TRBJ1-2, with D unresolved. This CDR3 has 15 amino acids. Between the trimmed V and J ends, which lost 0 bases and 2 bases, there was a span of 10 bases. Per the germline V gene, CDR1 is MNHNY and CDR2 is SVGAGI (reference sequence). CDR3 sequence (DNA): TGTGCCAGCAGTTACTCGGTCCAGACCAACTATGGCTACACCTTC. Translation: CASSYSVQTNYGYTF.

The chain couples TRBV3-1 to TRBJ2-5; 9 nucleotides align to TRBD2. After removal of 4 bases from V and 4 bases from J, the junction contained 7 bases not matched to a gene. Germline V gene data show CDR1 as LGHDT and CDR2 as YNNKEL (reference sequence). This CDR3 has 15 residues. CDR3 residues: CASSRVRGGGETQYF. DNA for the CDR3: TGTGCCAGCAGCCGAGTGCGGGGGGGCGGAGAGACCCAGTACTTC.

The J gene is TRBJ2-1, the V gene TRBV3-1; TRBD1 or TRBD2 may be the D gene (5 bases each). The CDR3 runs 12 residues. Trimming stripped 4 bases from V and 10 bases from J, with 11 bases between. Germline V gene lookup returns CDR1 LGHDT and CDR2 YNNKEL (reference sequence). The CDR3 is CASSRGRIEQFF. The CDR3 DNA reads TGTGCCAGCAGCCGGGGACGTATCGAGCAGTTCTTC.

V usage is TRBV9 and J usage is TRBJ2-3; 10 positions agree with TRBD2. In germline, CDR1 is SGDLS, CDR2 YYNGEE. CDR3 length equals 18 residues. V lost 0 bases and J lost 7; bases outside the gene matches: 14. The CDR3 region has the DNA TGTGCCAGCAGCGTAGGGGCTAGCGGGAGCGTCGATGTATATACGCAGTATTTT. It translates to CASSVGASGSVDVYTQYF.

The rearrangement links TRBV9 to TRBJ2-2; 7 positions agree with TRBD1. This CDR3 is built from 16 residues. Germline trimming cut 2 bases from V and 3 bases from J; bases unmatched to any gene: 7. In germline, CDR1 is SGDLS, CDR2 YYNGEE. The chain's CDR3 is CASSVTTGTDTGELFF. CDR3 DNA: TGTGCCAGCAGCGTTACGACAGGGACGGACACCGGGGAGCTGTTTTTT.

The V call is TRBV15, the J call TRBJ1-1; no clear D. CDR1 LNHNV and CDR2 YYDKDF come from the germline V gene (reference sequence). Between the trimmed V and J ends, which lost 4 bases and 1 base, there was a span of 7 bases. This CDR3 has 13 amino acids. CDR3 DNA: TGTGCCACCAGCATCCGAGAGAACACTGAAGCTTTCTTT. Its protein product is CATSIRENTEAFF. Full variable domain (rest looked up from reference TRBV15 and TRBJ1-1): DAMVIQNPRYQVTQFGKPVTLSCSQTLNHNVMYWYQQKSSQAPKLLFHYYDKDFNNEADTPDNFQSRRPNTSFCFLDIRSPGLGDTAMYLCATSIRENTEAFFGQGTRLTVV.

The chain is built from TRBV29-1 and TRBJ2-1; no firm D call. The CDR3 loop spans 11 amino acids. V was shortened by 7 bases and J by 6 bases, with 10 bases between the two germline ends. In germline, CDR1 is SQVTM, CDR2 ANQGSEA. In DNA, the CDR3 is TGCAGCGCCGAGTTGGTCAATGAGCAGTTCTTC. Protein sequence: CSAELVNEQFF.

The chain couples TRBV4-1 to TRBJ2-7; D possibly corresponds to TRBD1 (6 bases). This CDR3 is built from 16 residues. V was cut by 3 bases and J by 0 bases, with 15 bases left in between. Germline assignment: CDR1 MGHRA and CDR2 YSYEKL. CDR3 in DNA: TGCGCCAGCAGCCAGACCCCGGGACACAGCTCCTACGAGCAGTACTTC. It specifies CASSQTPGHSSYEQYF.

This rearrangement joins TRBV9 to TRBJ2-6; D unresolved. CDR1 and CDR2 (germline): SGDLS, YYNGEE. This CDR3 is built from 15 residues. V lost 0 bases to trimming and J lost 3 bases, with 7 bases between them. This CDR3 is CASSVAGRGANVLTF. As DNA, the CDR3 is TGTGCCAGCAGCGTAGCAGGACGTGGGGCCAACGTCCTGACTTTC.

The CDR3 spells CASTLGVEDTEAFF. Written as DNA, the CDR3 is TGTGCCAGTACCCTTGGAGTGGAGGACACTGAAGCTTTCTTT. V usage is TRBV19 and J usage is TRBJ1-1; D is undetermined. The ends were cut back, 7 bases at V and 3 bases at J, with 15 bases in the middle. The CDR3 consists of 14 residues. The V gene's germline CDR1 is LNHDA and CDR2 SQIVND (reference sequence). The whole variable domain, remainder taken from reference TRBV19 and TRBJ1-1, is DGGITQSPKYLFRKEGQNVTLSCEQNLNHDAMYWYRQDPGQGLRLIYYSQIVNDFQKGDIAEGYSVSREKKESFPLTVTSAQKNPTAFYLCASTLGVEDTEAFFGQGTRLTVV.

The chain has TRBV28 and TRBJ2-7; D uncertain. Germline V gene lookup returns CDR1 MDHEN and CDR2 SYDVKM. This CDR3 is 13 amino acids long. Between the trimmed V and J ends, which lost 4 bases and 4 bases, there was a span of 11 bases. CDR3 bases: TGTGCCAGCAGTTCCGAAGACCTATACGAGCAGTACTTC. As protein: CASSSEDLYEQYF.

This clonotype is a singleton in its sample. The rearrangement uses TRBV10-3 and TRBJ2-5, with D maybe TRBD1 (6 bases). Per germline, CDR1 ENHRY and CDR2 SYGVKD. V was shortened by 8 bases and J by 1 base, with 8 bases between the two germline ends. CDR3 length: 12 residues. The CDR3 region has the DNA TGTGCCATCGGGGACATCCAAGAGACCCAGTACTTC. It encodes CAIGDIQETQYF.

This chain joins TRBV6-5 and TRBJ2-7, with D possibly matching TRBD1 (6 bases). From germline, CDR1 is MNHEY and CDR2 SVGAGI. This CDR3 contains 13 residues. The germline V and J ends were trimmed by 4 bases and 2 bases, with 9 bases remaining between them. The CDR3 reads CASSSDRTYEQYF. DNA of the CDR3: TGTGCCAGCAGTTCGGACAGAACCTACGAGCAGTACTTC.

The V gene is TRBV27, the J gene TRBJ2-3; 7 nucleotides match TRBD2. CDR3 length equals 18 residues. Germline CDR1 reads MNHEY; CDR2 reads SMNVEV (reference sequence). V trimming: 5 bases; J trimming: 6 bases; junction bases outside the gene matches: 20. DNA of the CDR3: TGTGCCAGCAGTATCCTTCGCCAGCCAGCGGGGATAACCGATACGCAGTATTTT. This codes for CASSILRQPAGITDTQYF.

V and J are TRBV6-6 and TRBJ1-1, with 11 bases lining up with TRBD1. The CDR3 covers 16 residues. V was clipped by 2 bases and J by 3 bases; unmatched bases: 5. Germline CDR1 MNHNY, CDR2 SVGAGI (reference sequence). For the CDR3, the DNA is TGTGCCAGCAGTTACCCCGGGACAGGGGGGGACACTGAAGCTTTCTTT. This translates into CASSYPGTGGDTEAFF.

The V call is TRBV11-2, the J call TRBJ2-5; the match to TRBD2 covers 7 bases. Germline V gene sequence: CDR1 SGHAT, CDR2 FQNNGV. The CDR3 totals 16 residues. The V and J ends lost 4 bases and 1 base, in that order; junction bases with no gene match: 9. The CDR3 sequence is CASSYLRLAIQETQYF. The CDR3 nucleotides are TGTGCCAGCAGCTACCTTAGACTAGCTATCCAAGAGACCCAGTACTTC.

This clonotype has a single count. The V call is TRBV12-3 or TRBV12-4, the J call TRBJ2-7, with 9 bases identical to TRBD2. This CDR3 is 15 amino acids long. Trimming cost V 6 bases and J 0 bases; bases outside gene matches: 6. The CDR3 region has the DNA TGTGCCAGCAGGGACCTAGCGGGAAGCTCCTACGAGCAGTACTTC. As protein: CASRDLAGSSYEQYF.

The chain has TRBV6-6 and TRBJ1-5, with D possibly being TRBD1 (5 bases). This CDR3 is 15 amino acids long. The V gene's germline CDR1 is MNHNY and CDR2 SVGAGI (reference sequence). Between the trimmed V and J ends, which lost 8 bases and 3 bases, there was a span of 17 bases. The CDR3 protein is CASGIWGDFNQPQHF. CDR3 nucleotides: TGTGCCAGCGGGATTTGGGGGGATTTCAATCAGCCCCAGCATTTT.

CDR3 in DNA: TGTGCCACCAGTGAGGCAGGAACCAACAATGAGCAGTTCTTC. The encoded protein is CATSEAGTNNEQFF. The chain couples TRBV24-1 to TRBJ2-1; D remains ambiguous. Trimming cost V 4 bases and J 5 bases, with 11 bases left between them. From germline, CDR1 is KGHDR and CDR2 SFDVKD. The CDR3 has 14 amino acids.

V usage is TRBV6-5 and J usage is TRBJ2-1, with D possibly TRBD2 on 6 matching bases. The germline V gene has CDR1 MNHEY and CDR2 SVGAGI. Trimming stripped 4 bases from V and 6 bases from J, with 13 bases between. The CDR3 extends over 14 amino acids. CDR3 coding DNA: TGTGCCAGCAGTTCTAGGGAGGCTGGCAATGAGCAGTTCTTC. It yields the protein CASSSREAGNEQFF.

This clonotype was picked up a small number of times. The rearrangement links TRBV19 to TRBJ1-4; 7 nucleotides line up with TRBD1. The V and J ends lost 9 bases and 4 bases, in that order; junction bases with no gene match: 5. The CDR3 loop spans 13 amino acids. Germline values: CDR1 LNHDA, CDR2 SQIVND (reference sequence). CDR3 loop: CASRDRVNEKLFF. The CDR3 bases are TGTGCCAGCCGTGACAGGGTTAATGAAAAACTGTTTTTT. Filled out from reference TRBV19 and TRBJ1-4, the complete variable domain reads DGGITQSPKYLFRKEGQNVTLSCEQNLNHDAMYWYRQDPGQGLRLIYYSQIVNDFQKGDIAEGYSVSREKKESFPLTVTSAQKNPTAFYLCASRDRVNEKLFFGSGTQLSVL.

The gene calls are TRBV27 and TRBJ2-3; D uncertain. Germline CDR1 and CDR2: MNHEY and SMNVEV (reference sequence). The CDR3 is made up of 17 amino acids. V was cut by 4 bases and J by 0 bases, with 17 bases left in between. Written as DNA, the CDR3 is TGTGCCAGCAGTTATCAAAGTTGGGTTCGAAGCACAGATACGCAGTATTTT. The encoded protein is CASSYQSWVRSTDTQYF.

In nucleotides, the CDR3 is TGTGCCAGCAGTTTTGTGCAGGGAATCAATGAGCAGTTCTTC. This translates into CASSFVQGINEQFF. The chain combines TRBV28 with TRBJ2-1, with D possibly TRBD1 on 5 matching bases. The CDR3 has 14 amino acids. CDR1 and CDR2 from the germline V gene are MDHEN and SYDVKM. The germline V and J ends were trimmed by 3 bases and 6 bases, with 12 bases remaining between them.

The sample holds a few counts of this clonotype. A read error may produce the germline difference seen at one junction end. The gene calls are TRBV10-1 and TRBJ2-7; D not certain. The germline gives CDR1 WNHNN, CDR2 SYGVQD (reference sequence). This CDR3 region has 11 residues. The CDR3 loop reads CASSVGYEQYF. Written as DNA, the CDR3 is TGTGCCAGCAGTGTAGGCTACGAGCAGTACTTC.

The rearrangement links TRBV3-1 to TRBJ2-1; TRBD1 is a possible D gene (5 bases). This CDR3 comprises 16 residues. Germline V gene lookup returns CDR1 LGHDT and CDR2 YNNKEL (reference sequence). V was trimmed by 0 bases and J by 7 bases, leaving 16 bases between them. CDR3: CASSQESGKFGNEQFF. In nucleotides, the CDR3 is TGTGCCAGCAGCCAAGAGTCAGGGAAGTTCGGGAATGAGCAGTTCTTC.

J is TRBJ1-2 and V is TRBV5-1; 7 bases align to TRBD1. V dropped 4 bases and J dropped 1; count of bases not matched to a gene: 4. The CDR3 length is 14 residues. From germline, CDR1 is SGHRS and CDR2 YFSETQ. CDR3: CASSPQGLNYGYTF. The CDR3 DNA reads TGCGCCAGCAGCCCACAGGGGCTTAACTATGGCTACACCTTC.

This sequence joins TRBV13 and TRBJ2-5; TRBD2 matches at 13 bases. The V gene's germline CDR1 is PRHDT and CDR2 FYEKMQ (reference sequence). The CDR3 totals 16 residues. J was trimmed by 2 bases and V by 1 base; bases with no gene match: 1. The CDR3 sequence: CASSLVGLAGQETQYF. The CDR3 DNA follows: TGTGCCAGCAGCTTAGTGGGACTAGCGGGGCAAGAGACCCAGTACTTC.